This section outlines one T cell receptor beta chain sequence together with its context. Antigen specificity is unknown. Trimming stripped 0 bases from V and 6 bases from J, with 2 bases between. The CDR3 loop spans 12 amino acids. Germline V lookup: CDR1 MGHRA, CDR2 YSYEKL. These data are taken from a study of early T cells in non-severe SARS-CoV-2 infection. Study-wide context: Unsorted whole blood bulk RNA was sequenced, with unpaired chains.

Study results and caveats: The VDJdb matching leaned toward anti-spike CD8 responses and overlooked private and CD4 specificities.

Researchers attached unique molecular identifiers to individual cDNA molecules. TCRdb passed the 5' RACE reads through MiXCR, listing each CDR3 protein once. This sample carries some 120,000 distinct CDR3 sequences, around 14% of them seen once, and the ten largest clones take around a fifth. The V and J genes are TRBV4-1 and TRBJ2-2, with D unresolved. Sequences were obtained from whole blood. The receptor comes from an adult who was a healthcare worker with PCR-confirmed SARS-CoV-2 infection or an uninfected control (not recorded which). CDR3 DNA sequence: TGCGCCAGCAGCCAAGATGCCGGGGAGCTGTTTTTT. It yields the protein CASSQDAGELFF.